A selection of T cell receptor beta chains follows, all from one sample in a study of shared clonotypes between healthy human individuals. The protocol was immunoSEQ multiplex PCR, while the TCRdb copy is restricted to in-frame clones and leaves out a portion. The table shows fewer than 800,000 clones, with about 91% occurring only once. The sequenced material came from naive CD8+ T cells sorted from blood. These receptors came from a man aged 25 to 40 in good health. The CDR3 runs from the conserved cysteine through the conserved F or W. D genes are given only for firm matches. A clone size is listed for some rows: how often the clone was seen (once, few, many), or a class if it is expanded.

d_gene: .; abundance: .; v_gene: TRBV7-2; j_gene: TRBJ2-1; CDR3nt: TGTGCCAGCAGCTTAGTACCCAGCGGACCCTACAATGAGCAGTTCTTC; CDR3aa: CASSLVPSGPYNEQFF
d_gene: .; abundance: .; v_gene: TRBV6-5; j_gene: TRBJ2-3; CDR3nt: TGTGCCAGCAGTTACGGGACGACAGATACGCAGTATTTT; CDR3aa: CASSYGTTDTQYF
d_gene: TRBD1; abundance: once; v_gene: TRBV9; j_gene: TRBJ2-5; CDR3nt: TGTGCCAGCAGCGATAATACCGGGACAGCCTTCCAAGAGACCCAGTACTTC; CDR3aa: CASSDNTGTAFQETQYF
d_gene: .; abundance: .; v_gene: TRBV4-1; j_gene: TRBJ2-1; CDR3nt: TGCGCCAGCAGCCACCCTAATTCCGATGAGCAGTTCTTC; CDR3aa: CASSHPNSDEQFF
d_gene: .; abundance: .; v_gene: TRBV7-9; j_gene: TRBJ2-1; CDR3nt: TGTGCCAGCAGCTTAGCCGGGTTTACTAGCTCTGAGCAGTTCTTC; CDR3aa: CASSLAGFTSSEQFF
d_gene: .; abundance: .; v_gene: TRBV18; j_gene: TRBJ2-5; CDR3nt: TGTGCCAGCTCACCAGTTTACAGAGAAGAGACCCAGTACTTC; CDR3aa: CASSPVYREETQYF
d_gene: .; abundance: .; v_gene: TRBV27; j_gene: TRBJ2-7; CDR3nt: TGTGCCAGCAGCCCATTCCCCCCCCCGGATCCTCTAAGCTACGAGCAGTACTTC; CDR3aa: CASSPFPPPDPLSYEQYF
d_gene: TRBD1; abundance: .; v_gene: TRBV14; j_gene: TRBJ1-1; CDR3nt: TGTGCCAGCAGCCAAGGACAGGGATTCCGAGAAATAAACACTGAAGCTTTCTTT; CDR3aa: CASSQGQGFREINTEAFF
d_gene: .; abundance: .; v_gene: TRBV19; j_gene: TRBJ2-2; CDR3nt: TGTGCCAGTAGTATAACCGGCAGTCTCACCGGGGAGCTGTTTTTT; CDR3aa: CASSITGSLTGELFF
d_gene: TRBD1; abundance: .; v_gene: TRBV4-1; j_gene: TRBJ2-1; CDR3nt: TGCGCCAGCAGCCAAAGGTGGGGACAGGGCTCCAATGAGCAGTTCTTC; CDR3aa: CASSQRWGQGSNEQFF
d_gene: .; abundance: .; v_gene: TRBV19; j_gene: TRBJ2-1; CDR3nt: TGTGCCAGTCTGGGTAGACGCGGCTCCTACAATGAGCAGTTCTTC; CDR3aa: CASLGRRGSYNEQFF
d_gene: .; abundance: .; v_gene: TRBV11-2; j_gene: TRBJ1-4; CDR3nt: TGTGCCAGCAGCTCACGAGGGAATGAAAAACTGTTTTTT; CDR3aa: CASSSRGNEKLFF
d_gene: .; abundance: .; v_gene: TRBV27; j_gene: TRBJ1-4; CDR3nt: TGTGCCAGCAGTAGCCTCGAAAAACTGTTTTTT; CDR3aa: CASSSLEKLFF
d_gene: .; abundance: .; v_gene: TRBV27; j_gene: TRBJ2-2; CDR3nt: TGTGCCAGCAGTTCAATCCCGGGACCATCTACCGGGGAGCTGTTTTTT; CDR3aa: CASSSIPGPSTGELFF
d_gene: .; abundance: .; v_gene: TRBV13; j_gene: TRBJ2-5; CDR3nt: TGTGCCAGCAGCCTAACAGGTGCACAAGAGACCCAGTACTTC; CDR3aa: CASSLTGAQETQYF
d_gene: .; abundance: .; v_gene: TRBV27; j_gene: TRBJ1-5; CDR3nt: TGTGCCAGCAGTTCTACGTTCAGCGCGCCCCAGCATTTT; CDR3aa: CASSSTFSAPQHF
d_gene: .; abundance: .; v_gene: TRBV14; j_gene: TRBJ1-2; CDR3nt: TGTGCCAGCAGCCAGGCGGTAAACTATGGCTACACCTTC; CDR3aa: CASSQAVNYGYTF
d_gene: .; abundance: .; v_gene: TRBV18; j_gene: TRBJ2-2; CDR3nt: TGTGCCAGCTCACTGAGCTCCGGGGAGCTGTTTTTT; CDR3aa: CASSLSSGELFF
d_gene: .; abundance: .; v_gene: TRBV5-4; j_gene: TRBJ2-4; CDR3nt: TGTGCCAGCAGCTTGGAACCGGGGCTAGCCAAAAACATTCAGTACTTC; CDR3aa: CASSLEPGLAKNIQYF
d_gene: .; abundance: .; v_gene: TRBV14; j_gene: TRBJ2-7; CDR3nt: TGTGCCAGCAGCCAAGTGACCGGGATCCTAAGCGAGCAGTACTTC; CDR3aa: CASSQVTGILSEQYF
d_gene: TRBD1; abundance: once; v_gene: TRBV13; j_gene: TRBJ2-5; CDR3nt: TGTGCCAGCAGCCACGGACAGGGACAAGAGACCCAGTACTTC; CDR3aa: CASSHGQGQETQYF
d_gene: TRBD2; abundance: .; v_gene: TRBV6-6; j_gene: TRBJ2-1; CDR3nt: TGTGCCGTCGGGACTAGTAAATTTGAGCAGTTCTTC; CDR3aa: CAVGTSKFEQFF
d_gene: .; abundance: .; v_gene: TRBV6-6; j_gene: TRBJ2-7; CDR3nt: TGTGCCAGCAGTTTGGACGGAACCTACGAGCAGTACTTC; CDR3aa: CASSLDGTYEQYF
d_gene: .; abundance: .; v_gene: TRBV27; j_gene: TRBJ2-3; CDR3nt: TGTGCCAGCACCTCCTTCACAGATACGCAGTATTTT; CDR3aa: CASTSFTDTQYF
d_gene: TRBD1; abundance: .; v_gene: TRBV5-8; j_gene: TRBJ1-5; CDR3nt: TGTGCCAGCAGAGGGACAGGGCGTAATCAGCCCCAGCATTTT; CDR3aa: CASRGTGRNQPQHF
d_gene: .; abundance: .; v_gene: TRBV29-1; j_gene: TRBJ2-7; CDR3nt: TGCAGCGTTGAGGCTCTCAGCCACGAGCAGTACTTC; CDR3aa: CSVEALSHEQYF
d_gene: .; abundance: .; v_gene: TRBV20-1; j_gene: TRBJ2-1; CDR3nt: TGCAGTGCTAGTAAGAATGAGCAGTTCTTC; CDR3aa: CSASKNEQFF
d_gene: .; abundance: .; v_gene: TRBV25-1; j_gene: TRBJ2-6; CDR3nt: TGTGCCAGCAGTACAGGACGGCACACTGGGGCCAACGTCCTGACTTTC; CDR3aa: CASSTGRHTGANVLTF
d_gene: .; abundance: .; v_gene: TRBV7-7; j_gene: TRBJ2-7; CDR3nt: TGTGCTAGCAGCGCTAGGGACGGCTCCTACGAGCAGTACTTC; CDR3aa: CASSARDGSYEQYF
d_gene: .; abundance: .; v_gene: TRBV28; j_gene: TRBJ1-5; CDR3nt: TGTGCCAGCAGTTTTGGCCCTCTAGGGACTCGTAATCAGCCCCAGCATTTT; CDR3aa: CASSFGPLGTRNQPQHF
d_gene: .; abundance: .; v_gene: TRBV7-9; j_gene: TRBJ2-1; CDR3nt: TGTGCCAGCAGCTTAGGCCAGGGGTCCTACAATGAGCAGTTCTTC; CDR3aa: CASSLGQGSYNEQFF
d_gene: .; abundance: .; v_gene: TRBV4-1; j_gene: TRBJ2-7; CDR3nt: TGCGCCAGCAGCTCAGGTGCAGCGAGCTCCTACGAGCAGTACTTC; CDR3aa: CASSSGAASSYEQYF
d_gene: .; abundance: .; v_gene: TRBV10-2; j_gene: TRBJ2-2; CDR3nt: TGCGCCAGCAGGGAAGACAGAAACACCGGGGAGCTGTTTTTT; CDR3aa: CASREDRNTGELFF
d_gene: .; abundance: .; v_gene: TRBV7-2; j_gene: TRBJ2-1; CDR3nt: TGTGCCAGCAGCTTAGGTTACCTCTACAATGAGCAGTTCTTC; CDR3aa: CASSLGYLYNEQFF
d_gene: .; abundance: .; v_gene: TRBV7-8; j_gene: TRBJ2-7; CDR3nt: TGTGCCAGCAGCTTAGCGGATTGGACGGGAGACTACGAGCAGTACTTC; CDR3aa: CASSLADWTGDYEQYF
d_gene: .; abundance: .; v_gene: TRBV5-8; j_gene: TRBJ2-7; CDR3nt: TGTGCGAGCAAGCCGGGACTCGAATCCTTGGAGCAGTACTTC; CDR3aa: CASKPGLESLEQYF
d_gene: TRBD2; abundance: .; v_gene: TRBV10-1; j_gene: TRBJ2-5; CDR3nt: TGCGCCAGCAGTGAGTCTCTAGCGGGATCCCAAGAGACCCAGTACTTC; CDR3aa: CASSESLAGSQETQYF
d_gene: .; abundance: once; v_gene: TRBV27; j_gene: TRBJ2-7; CDR3nt: TGTGCCAGCAGTTTGTCCCCGTATTCCTACGAGCAGTACTTC; CDR3aa: CASSLSPYSYEQYF
d_gene: .; abundance: .; v_gene: TRBV6-1; j_gene: TRBJ2-3; CDR3nt: TGTGCCAGCAGAGAGACTCACACAGATACGCAGTATTTT; CDR3aa: CASRETHTDTQYF
d_gene: .; abundance: .; v_gene: TRBV10-3; j_gene: TRBJ2-7; CDR3nt: TGTGCCATCAGTGAGTCTGAGGGACCCTCCTACGAGCAGTACTTC; CDR3aa: CAISESEGPSYEQYF
d_gene: TRBD2; abundance: .; v_gene: TRBV7-6; j_gene: TRBJ2-7; CDR3nt: TGTGCCAGCAGCCTCCTAGCGGGAGGGCTAACCTACGAGCAGTACTTC; CDR3aa: CASSLLAGGLTYEQYF